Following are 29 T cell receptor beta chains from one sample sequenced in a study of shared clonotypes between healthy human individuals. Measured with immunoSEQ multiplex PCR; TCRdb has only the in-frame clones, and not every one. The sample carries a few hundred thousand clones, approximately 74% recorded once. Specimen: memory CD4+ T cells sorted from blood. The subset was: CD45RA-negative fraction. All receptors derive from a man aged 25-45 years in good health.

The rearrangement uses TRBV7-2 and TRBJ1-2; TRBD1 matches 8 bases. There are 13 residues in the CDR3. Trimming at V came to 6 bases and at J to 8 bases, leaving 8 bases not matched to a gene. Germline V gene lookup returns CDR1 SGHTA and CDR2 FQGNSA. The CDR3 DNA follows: TGTGCCAGCAGAATGGACAGGGTCCAAGGCTACACCTTC. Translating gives CASRMDRVQGYTF.

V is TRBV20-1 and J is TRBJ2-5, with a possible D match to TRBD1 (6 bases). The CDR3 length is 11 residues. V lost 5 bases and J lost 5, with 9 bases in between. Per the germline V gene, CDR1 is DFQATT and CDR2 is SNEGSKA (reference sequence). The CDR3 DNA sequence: TGCAGTGCTGTAAGGGGGGAGACCCAGTACTTC. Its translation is CSAVRGETQYF.

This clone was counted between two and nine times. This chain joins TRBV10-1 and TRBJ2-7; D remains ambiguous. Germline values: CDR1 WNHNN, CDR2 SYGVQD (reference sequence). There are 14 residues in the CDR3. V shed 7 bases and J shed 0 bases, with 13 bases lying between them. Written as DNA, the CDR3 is TGCGCCAGCACCACAGTACCTCACTCCTACGAGCAGTACTTC. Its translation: CASTTVPHSYEQYF.

The CDR3 DNA follows: TGTGCCAGCAGTTTAGGGGGGAAACTGTTTTTT. Amino acids: CASSLGGKLFF. This rearrangement joins TRBV28 to TRBJ1-4, with D possibly TRBD1 on 5 matching bases. V gave up 2 bases and J gave up 11 bases, with 6 bases separating them. This CDR3 is built from 11 residues. Germline CDR1 MDHEN, CDR2 SYDVKM.

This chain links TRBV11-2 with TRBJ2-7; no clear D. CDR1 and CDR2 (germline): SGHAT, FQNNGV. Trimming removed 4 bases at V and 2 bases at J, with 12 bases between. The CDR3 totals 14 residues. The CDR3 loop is CASSSPLDPYEQYF. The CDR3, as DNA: TGTGCCAGCAGCTCACCCTTAGACCCCTACGAGCAGTACTTC.

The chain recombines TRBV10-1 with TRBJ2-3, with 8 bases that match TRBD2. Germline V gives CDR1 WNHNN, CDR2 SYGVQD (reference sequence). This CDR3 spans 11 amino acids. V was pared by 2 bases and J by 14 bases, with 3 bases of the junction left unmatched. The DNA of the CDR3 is TGCGCCAGCAGTGAGGGGACTAGGTGGTATTTT. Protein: CASSEGTRWYF.

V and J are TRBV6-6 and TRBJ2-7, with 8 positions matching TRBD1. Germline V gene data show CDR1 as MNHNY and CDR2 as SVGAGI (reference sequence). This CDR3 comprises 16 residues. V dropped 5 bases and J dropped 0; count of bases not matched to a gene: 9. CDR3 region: CASSRKGQESSYEQYF. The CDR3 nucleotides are TGTGCCAGCAGTCGAAAGGGACAGGAGAGCTCCTACGAGCAGTACTTC.

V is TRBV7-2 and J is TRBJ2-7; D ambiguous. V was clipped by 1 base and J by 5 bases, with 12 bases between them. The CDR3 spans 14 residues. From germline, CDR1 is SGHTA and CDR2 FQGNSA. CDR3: CASSLGLGGDEQYF. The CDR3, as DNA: TGTGCCAGCAGCTTAGGTCTAGGCGGCGACGAGCAGTACTTC.

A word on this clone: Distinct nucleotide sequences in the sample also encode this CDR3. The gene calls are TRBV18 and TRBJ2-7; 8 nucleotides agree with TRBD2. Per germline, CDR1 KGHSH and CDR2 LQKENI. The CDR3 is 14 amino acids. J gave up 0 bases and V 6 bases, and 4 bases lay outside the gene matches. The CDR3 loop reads CASSPGTSSYEQYF. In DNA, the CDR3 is TGTGCCAGCTCCCCCGGGACTAGCTCCTACGAGCAGTACTTC.

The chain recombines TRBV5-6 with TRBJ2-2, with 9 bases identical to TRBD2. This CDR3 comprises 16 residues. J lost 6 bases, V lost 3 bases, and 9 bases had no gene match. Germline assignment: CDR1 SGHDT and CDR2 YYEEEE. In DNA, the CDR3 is TGTGCCAGCAGCTCCTTAGCGGGAGAGAGGGCCGGGGAGCTGTTTTTT. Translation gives CASSSLAGERAGELFF.

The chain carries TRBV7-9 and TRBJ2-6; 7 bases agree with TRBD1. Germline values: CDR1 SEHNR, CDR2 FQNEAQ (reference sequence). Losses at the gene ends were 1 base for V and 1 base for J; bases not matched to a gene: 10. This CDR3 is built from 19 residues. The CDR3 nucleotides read TGTGCCAGCAGCTTAGGACAGGGAGTTTCCCTATCTGGGGCCAACGTCCTGACTTTC. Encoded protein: CASSLGQGVSLSGANVLTF.

The CDR3 DNA is TGTGCCAGCAGGGAGGGGGCTATGAACTATGGCTACACCTTC. This gives the protein CASREGAMNYGYTF. The chain carries TRBV7-9 and TRBJ1-2; 7 bases fit TRBD1. The germline gives CDR1 SEHNR, CDR2 FQNEAQ (reference sequence). The CDR3 extends over 14 amino acids. Trimming removed 6 bases from V and 2 bases from J; junction bases left unmatched: 6.

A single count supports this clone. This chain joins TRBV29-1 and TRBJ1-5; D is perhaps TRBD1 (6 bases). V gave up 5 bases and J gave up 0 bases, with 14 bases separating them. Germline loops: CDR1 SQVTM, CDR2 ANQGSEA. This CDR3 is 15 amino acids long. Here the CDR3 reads CSVWQGPYSNQPQHF. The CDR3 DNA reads TGCAGCGTTTGGCAGGGGCCTTATAGCAATCAGCCCCAGCATTTT.

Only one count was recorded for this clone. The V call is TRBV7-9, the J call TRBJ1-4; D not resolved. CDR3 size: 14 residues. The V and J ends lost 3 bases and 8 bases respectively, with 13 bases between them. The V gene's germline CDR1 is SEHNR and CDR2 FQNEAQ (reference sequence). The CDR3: CASSFPGVREKLFF. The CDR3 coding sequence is TGTGCCAGCAGCTTCCCGGGAGTGCGGGAAAAACTGTTTTTT.

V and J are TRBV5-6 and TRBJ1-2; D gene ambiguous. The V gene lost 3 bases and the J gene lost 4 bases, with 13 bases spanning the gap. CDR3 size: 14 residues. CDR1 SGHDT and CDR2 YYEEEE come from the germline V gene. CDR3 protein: CASSSIRETYGYTF. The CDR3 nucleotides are TGTGCCAGCAGCTCGATTCGAGAGACCTATGGCTACACCTTC.

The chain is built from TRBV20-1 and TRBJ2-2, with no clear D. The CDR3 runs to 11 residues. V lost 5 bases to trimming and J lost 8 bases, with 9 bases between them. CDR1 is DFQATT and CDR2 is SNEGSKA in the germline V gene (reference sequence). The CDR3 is CSAPLLGELFF. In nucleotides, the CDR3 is TGCAGTGCTCCACTGCTGGGGGAGCTGTTTTTT.

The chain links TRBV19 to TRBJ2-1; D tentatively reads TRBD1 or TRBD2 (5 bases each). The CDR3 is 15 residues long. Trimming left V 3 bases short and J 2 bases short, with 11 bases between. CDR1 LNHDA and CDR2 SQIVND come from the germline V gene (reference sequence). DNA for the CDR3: TGTGCCAGTAGTATCGAGGGGAGTCCCTACAATGAGCAGTTCTTC. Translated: CASSIEGSPYNEQFF.

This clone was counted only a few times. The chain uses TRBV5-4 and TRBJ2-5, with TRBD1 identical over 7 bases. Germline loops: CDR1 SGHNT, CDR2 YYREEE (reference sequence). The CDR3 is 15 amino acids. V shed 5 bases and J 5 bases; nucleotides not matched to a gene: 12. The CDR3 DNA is TGTGCCAGCAGAATTACTGGGACAGTGGGGGAGACCCAGTACTTC. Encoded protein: CASRITGTVGETQYF. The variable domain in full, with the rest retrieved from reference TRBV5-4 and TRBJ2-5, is ETGVTQSPTHLIKTRGQQVTLRCSSQSGHNTVSWYQQALGQGPQFIFQYYREEENGRGNFPPRFSGLQFPNYSSELNVNALELDDSALYLCASRITGTVGETQYFGPGTRLLVL.

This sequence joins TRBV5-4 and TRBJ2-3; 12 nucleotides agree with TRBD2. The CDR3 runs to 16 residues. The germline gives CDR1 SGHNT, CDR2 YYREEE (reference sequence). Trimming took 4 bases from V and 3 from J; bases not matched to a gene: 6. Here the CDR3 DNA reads TGTGCCAGCAGCGAGCCAGGACTAGCGGGAACAGATACGCAGTATTTT. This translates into CASSEPGLAGTDTQYF.

In DNA form, the CDR3 reads TGTGCCAGCTCAACCGACTCTGGGGCCAACGTCCTGACTTTC. Translating it yields CASSTDSGANVLTF. This sequence joins TRBV18 and TRBJ2-6; D remains ambiguous. Deletions cut 5 bases from V and 0 bases from J, with 5 bases between. Germline-derived CDR1 and CDR2 are KGHSH and LQKENI. The CDR3 is made up of 14 amino acids. Drawing the rest from reference TRBV18 and TRBJ2-6, the complete variable domain is NAGVMQNPRHLVRRRGQEARLRCSPMKGHSHVYWYRQLPEEGLKFMVYLQKENIIDESGMPKERFSAEFPKEGPSILRIQQVVRGDSAAYFCASSTDSGANVLTFGAGSRLTVL.

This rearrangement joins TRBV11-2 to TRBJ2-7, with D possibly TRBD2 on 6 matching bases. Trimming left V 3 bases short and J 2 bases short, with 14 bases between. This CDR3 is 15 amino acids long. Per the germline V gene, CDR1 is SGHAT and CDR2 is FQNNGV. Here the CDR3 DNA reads TGTGCCAGCAGCTTTCTCGGCAGGAGGGCCTACGAGCAGTACTTC. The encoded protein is CASSFLGRRAYEQYF.

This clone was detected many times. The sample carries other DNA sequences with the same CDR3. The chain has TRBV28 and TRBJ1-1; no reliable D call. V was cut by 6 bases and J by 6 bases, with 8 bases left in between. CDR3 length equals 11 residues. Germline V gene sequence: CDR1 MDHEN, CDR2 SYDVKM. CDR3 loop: CASRGRPEAFF. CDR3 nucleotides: TGTGCCAGCAGGGGGAGGCCTGAAGCTTTCTTT.

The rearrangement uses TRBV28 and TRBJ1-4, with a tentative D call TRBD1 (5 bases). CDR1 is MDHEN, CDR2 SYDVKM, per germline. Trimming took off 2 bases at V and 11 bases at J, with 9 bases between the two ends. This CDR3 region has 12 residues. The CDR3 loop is CASSLGDFKLFF. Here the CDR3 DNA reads TGTGCCAGCAGTTTAGGGGACTTTAAACTGTTTTTT.

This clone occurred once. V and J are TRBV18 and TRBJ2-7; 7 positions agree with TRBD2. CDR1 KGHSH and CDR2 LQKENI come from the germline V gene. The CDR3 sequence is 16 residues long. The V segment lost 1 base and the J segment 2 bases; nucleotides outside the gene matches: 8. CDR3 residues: CASSPQGTGGAYEQYF. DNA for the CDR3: TGTGCCAGCTCACCACAGGGGACGGGAGGTGCCTACGAGCAGTACTTC.

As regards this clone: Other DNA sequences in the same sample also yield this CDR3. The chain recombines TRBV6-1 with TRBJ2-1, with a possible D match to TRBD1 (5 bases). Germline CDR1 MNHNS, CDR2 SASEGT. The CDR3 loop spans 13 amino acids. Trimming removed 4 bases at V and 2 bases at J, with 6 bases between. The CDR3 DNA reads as TGTGCCAGCAGTGGGGGCCCCTACAATGAGCAGTTCTTC. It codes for CASSGGPYNEQFF.

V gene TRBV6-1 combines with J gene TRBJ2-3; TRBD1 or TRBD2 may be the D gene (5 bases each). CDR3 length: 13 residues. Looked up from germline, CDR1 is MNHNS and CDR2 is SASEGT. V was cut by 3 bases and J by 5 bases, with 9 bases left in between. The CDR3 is CASSEGTRDTQYF. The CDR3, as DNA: TGTGCCAGCAGTGAGGGGACCAGAGATACGCAGTATTTT.

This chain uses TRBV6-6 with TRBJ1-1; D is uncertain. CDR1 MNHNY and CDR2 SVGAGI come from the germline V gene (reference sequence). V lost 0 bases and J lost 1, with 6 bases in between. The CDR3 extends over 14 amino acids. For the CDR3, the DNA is TGTGCCAGCAGTTACTCTTTTTCGAACACTGAAGCTTTCTTT. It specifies CASSYSFSNTEAFF.

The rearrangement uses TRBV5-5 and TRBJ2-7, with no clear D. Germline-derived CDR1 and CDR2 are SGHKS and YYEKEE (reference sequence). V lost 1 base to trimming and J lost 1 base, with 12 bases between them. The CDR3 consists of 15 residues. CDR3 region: CASSLIPFGSYEQYF. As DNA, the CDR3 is TGTGCCAGCAGCTTGATACCTTTCGGATCCTACGAGCAGTACTTC.

The CDR3 DNA reads TGCGCCAGTCGAAGCGGGACGGGGAACACCGGGGAGCTGTTTTTT. Protein sequence: CASRSGTGNTGELFF. This sequence joins TRBV5-1 and TRBJ2-2; 7 nucleotides agree with TRBD2. The CDR3 is 15 amino acids. The V gene end was trimmed by 8 bases and the J gene end by 1 base; junction bases not matched to a gene: 8. Germline loops: CDR1 SGHRS, CDR2 YFSETQ.